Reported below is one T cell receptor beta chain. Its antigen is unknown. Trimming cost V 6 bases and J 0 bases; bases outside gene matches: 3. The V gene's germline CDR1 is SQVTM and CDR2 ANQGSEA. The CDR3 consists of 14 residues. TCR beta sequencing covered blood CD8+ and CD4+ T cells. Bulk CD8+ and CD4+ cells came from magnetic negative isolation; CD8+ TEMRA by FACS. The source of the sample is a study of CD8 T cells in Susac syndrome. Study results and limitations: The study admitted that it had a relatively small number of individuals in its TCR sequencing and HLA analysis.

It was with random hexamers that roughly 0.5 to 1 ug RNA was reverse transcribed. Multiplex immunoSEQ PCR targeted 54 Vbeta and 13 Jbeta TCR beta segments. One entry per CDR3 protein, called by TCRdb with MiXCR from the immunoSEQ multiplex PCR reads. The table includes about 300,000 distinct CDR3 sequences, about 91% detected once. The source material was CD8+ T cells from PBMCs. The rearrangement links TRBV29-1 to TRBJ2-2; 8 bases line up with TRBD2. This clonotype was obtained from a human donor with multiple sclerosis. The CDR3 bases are TGCAGCGTGGTAGCGGGGTCGAACACCGGGGAGCTGTTTTTT. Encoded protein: CSVVAGSNTGELFF.